This note documents a single TCR beta chain sequence. Its cognate antigen is unknown. The data were taken from a study of T cells in localized non-small cell lung cancer. Study-level results: Researchers found a median around 59 of the top 100 tumor clones in adjacent lung. Uninvolved nearby lung showed the greatest T cell clonality, exceeding that found in tumor. Increased T cell density in blood showed an association with longer overall survival.

Clones were read by immunoSEQ multiplex PCR, and TCRdb kept only the in-frame ones, dropping some. The sample yields over 40,000 clones, approximately 90% seen once. V lost 3 bases and J lost 7; bases outside the gene matches: 6. Germline loops: CDR1 KGHSH, CDR2 LQKENI. CDR3 length: 14 residues. The source is a woman aged 18 to 55 with stage III lung adenocarcinoma. The chain uses TRBV18 and TRBJ2-7, with 10 nucleotides matching TRBD1. The source material was peripheral blood, sampled before any cancer treatment. The CDR3 DNA reads TGTGCCAGCTCACCCGGGACAGGGGTTGGTGAGCAGTACTTC. It encodes CASSPGTGVGEQYF.